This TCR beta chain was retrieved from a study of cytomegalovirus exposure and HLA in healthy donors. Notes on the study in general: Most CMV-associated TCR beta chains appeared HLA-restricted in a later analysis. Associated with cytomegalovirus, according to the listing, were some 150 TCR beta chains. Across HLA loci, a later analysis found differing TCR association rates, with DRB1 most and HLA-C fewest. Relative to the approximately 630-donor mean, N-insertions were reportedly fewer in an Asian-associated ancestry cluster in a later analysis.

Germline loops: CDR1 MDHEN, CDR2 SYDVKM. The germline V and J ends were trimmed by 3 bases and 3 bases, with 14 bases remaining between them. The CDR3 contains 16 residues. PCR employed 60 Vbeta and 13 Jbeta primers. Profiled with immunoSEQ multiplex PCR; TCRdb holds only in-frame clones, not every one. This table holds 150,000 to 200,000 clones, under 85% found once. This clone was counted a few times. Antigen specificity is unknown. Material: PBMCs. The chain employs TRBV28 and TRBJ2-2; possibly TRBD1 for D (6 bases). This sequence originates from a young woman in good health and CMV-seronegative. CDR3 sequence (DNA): TGTGCCAGCAGTTTTTTTGGGGGACAATACACCGGGGAGCTGTTTTTT. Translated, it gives CASSFFGGQYTGELFF.